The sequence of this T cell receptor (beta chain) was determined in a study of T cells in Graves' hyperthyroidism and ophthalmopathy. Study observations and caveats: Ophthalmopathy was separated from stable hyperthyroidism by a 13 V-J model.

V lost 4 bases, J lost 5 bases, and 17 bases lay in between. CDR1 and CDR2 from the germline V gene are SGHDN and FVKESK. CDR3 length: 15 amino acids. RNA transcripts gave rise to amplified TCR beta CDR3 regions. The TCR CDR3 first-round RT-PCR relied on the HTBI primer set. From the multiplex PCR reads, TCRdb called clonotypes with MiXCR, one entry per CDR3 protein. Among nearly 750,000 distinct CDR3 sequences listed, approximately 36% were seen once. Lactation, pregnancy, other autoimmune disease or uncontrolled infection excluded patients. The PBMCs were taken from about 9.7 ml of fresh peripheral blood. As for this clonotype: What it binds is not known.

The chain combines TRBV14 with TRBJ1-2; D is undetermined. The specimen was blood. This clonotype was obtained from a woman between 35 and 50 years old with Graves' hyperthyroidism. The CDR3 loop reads CASSLRMKGVYGYTF. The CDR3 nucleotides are TGTGCCAGCAGCCTCCGGATGAAGGGAGTTTATGGCTACACCTTC.